This T cell receptor (beta chain) was recovered during a study of T cell responses to AZD1222 COVID-19 vaccine. Overall study results and limits: Spike regions recognized by vaccine-associated CD4 TCRs spanned the protein, led by 160-218 and 743-854.

With regard to this clone: The antigen is not known.

V was clipped by 3 bases and J by 6 bases; unmatched bases: 4. The length of the CDR3 is 13 residues. Looked up from germline, CDR1 is SGHAT and CDR2 is FQNNGV. The repertoire was sequenced with immunoSEQ multiplex PCR; TCRdb's copy has only in-frame clones and lacks some. The repertoire consists of roughly 100,000 clones, with roughly 88% occurring once and the leading ten covering around 8%. This chain connects TRBV11-2 to TRBJ2-5; TRBD1 agrees at 7 bases. The TCR sequence derives from an adult who received the AZD1222 COVID-19 vaccine. The material was peripheral blood, obtained 28 days after the second AZD1222 dose. The CDR3 protein is CASSFTGDQTQYF. CDR3 DNA: TGTGCCAGCAGCTTCACAGGGGACCAGACCCAGTACTTC.